This TCR beta chain was recovered during a study of OX40 agonist ivuxolimab in advanced cancers. Study results and limitations: Determination of antigen specificity was not performed for the expanded peripheral T cells. Individuals who were partial responders at 0.1-3.0 mg/kg had clonal expansion that ranked among the lowest.

The table came from immunoSEQ multiplex PCR; TCRdb's copy has only in-frame clones and leaves some out. The sample has about 71,000 clones; 85% to 95% are singletons. This clone was recorded only once. The antigen remains unidentified. CDR1 SEHNR and CDR2 FQNEAQ come from the germline V gene (reference sequence). V lost 5 bases to trimming and J lost 7 bases; unmatched junction nucleotides: 6. The CDR3 spans 13 residues. The rearrangement links TRBV7-9 to TRBJ1-1; 8 bases map to TRBD1. This clonotype was obtained from an adult with an advanced solid tumor such as melanoma, head and neck, liver or kidney cancer. The input for sequencing was CD4+ or CD8+ T cells sorted from blood, taken in a trial of the OX40 agonist ivuxolimab. The CDR3: CASSPGQANEAFF. For the CDR3, the DNA is TGTGCCAGCAGCCCGGGACAGGCGAATGAAGCTTTCTTT.